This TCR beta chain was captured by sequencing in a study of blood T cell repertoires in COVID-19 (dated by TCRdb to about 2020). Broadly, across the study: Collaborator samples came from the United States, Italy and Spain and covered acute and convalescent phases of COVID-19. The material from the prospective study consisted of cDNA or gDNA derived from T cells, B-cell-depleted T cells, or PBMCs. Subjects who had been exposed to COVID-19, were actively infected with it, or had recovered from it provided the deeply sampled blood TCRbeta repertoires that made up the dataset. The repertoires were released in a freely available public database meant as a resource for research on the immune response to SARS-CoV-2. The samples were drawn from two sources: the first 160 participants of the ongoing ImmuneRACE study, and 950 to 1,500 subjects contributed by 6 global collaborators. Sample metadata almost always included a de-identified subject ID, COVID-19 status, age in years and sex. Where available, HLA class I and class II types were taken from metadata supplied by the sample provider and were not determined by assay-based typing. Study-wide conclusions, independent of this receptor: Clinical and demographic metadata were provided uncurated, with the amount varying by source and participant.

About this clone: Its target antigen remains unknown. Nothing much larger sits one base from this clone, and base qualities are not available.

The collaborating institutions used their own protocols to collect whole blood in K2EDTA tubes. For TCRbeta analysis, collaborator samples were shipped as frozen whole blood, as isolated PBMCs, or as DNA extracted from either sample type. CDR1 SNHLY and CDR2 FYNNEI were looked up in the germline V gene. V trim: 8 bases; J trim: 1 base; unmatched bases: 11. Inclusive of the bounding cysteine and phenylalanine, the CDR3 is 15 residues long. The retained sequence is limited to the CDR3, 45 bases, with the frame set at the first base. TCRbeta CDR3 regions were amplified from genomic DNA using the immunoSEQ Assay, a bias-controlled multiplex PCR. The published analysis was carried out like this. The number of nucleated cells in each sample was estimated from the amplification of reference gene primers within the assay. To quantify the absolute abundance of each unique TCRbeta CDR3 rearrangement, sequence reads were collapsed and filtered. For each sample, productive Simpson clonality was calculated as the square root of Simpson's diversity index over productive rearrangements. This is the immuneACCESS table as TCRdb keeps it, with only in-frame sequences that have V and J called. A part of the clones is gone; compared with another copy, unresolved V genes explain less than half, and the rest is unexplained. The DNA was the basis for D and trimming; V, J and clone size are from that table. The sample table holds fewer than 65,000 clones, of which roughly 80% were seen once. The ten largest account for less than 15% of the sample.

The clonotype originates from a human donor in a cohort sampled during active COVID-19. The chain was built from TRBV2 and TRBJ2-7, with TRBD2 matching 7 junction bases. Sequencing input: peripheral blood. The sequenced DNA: TGTGCCAGCTCACCGCCGTGGGGGGGGTCCTACGAGCAGTACTTC. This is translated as CASSPPWGGSYEQYF.